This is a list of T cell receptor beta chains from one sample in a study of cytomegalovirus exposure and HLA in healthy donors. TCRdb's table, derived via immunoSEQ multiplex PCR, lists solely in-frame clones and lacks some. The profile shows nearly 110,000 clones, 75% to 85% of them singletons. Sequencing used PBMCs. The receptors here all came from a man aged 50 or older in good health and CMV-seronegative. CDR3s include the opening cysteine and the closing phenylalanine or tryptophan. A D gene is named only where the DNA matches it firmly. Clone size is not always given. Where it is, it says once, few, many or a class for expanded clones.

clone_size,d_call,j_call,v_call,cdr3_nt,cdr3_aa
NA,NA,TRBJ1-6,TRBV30,TGTGCCTGGAGGTTGTTTCGACGGGAGGGCCTTAATTCACCCCTCCACTTT,CAWRLFRREGLNSPLHF
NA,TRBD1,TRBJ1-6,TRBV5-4,TGTGCCAGCAGCTTCGGGACAGGGGATTCACCCCTCCACTTT,CASSFGTGDSPLHF
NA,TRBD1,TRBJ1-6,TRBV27,TGTGCCAGCAGTGCCGCGGACAGGGATTCACCCCTCCACTTT,CASSAADRDSPLHF
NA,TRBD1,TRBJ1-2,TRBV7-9,TGTGCCAGCAGCTCTCCCTACAGGGGAAACTATGGCTACACCTTC,CASSSPYRGNYGYTF
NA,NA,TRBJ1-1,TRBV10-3,TGTGCCATTAAAACAGGGAACACTGAAGCTTTCTTT,CAIKTGNTEAFF
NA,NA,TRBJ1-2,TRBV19,TGTGCCAGCTCATTAGCGAGGGAAGGCTACACCTTC,CASSLAREGYTF
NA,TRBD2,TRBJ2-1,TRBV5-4,TGTGCCAGCAGCTATAGACTAGCTAGGGACAATGAGCAGTTCTTC,CASSYRLARDNEQFF
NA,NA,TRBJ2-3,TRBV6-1,TGTGCCAGCAGTGAGTACGGACTTGCGGAGAGCACAGATACGCAGTATTTT,CASSEYGLAESTDTQYF
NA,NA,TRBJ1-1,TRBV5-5,TGTGCCAGCACCTCCAGGGGTACTGAAGCTTTCTTT,CASTSRGTEAFF
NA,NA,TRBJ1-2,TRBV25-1,TGTGCCAGCAGTGAGGGAAGTGGGACAAGAGCCTATGGCTACACCTTC,CASSEGSGTRAYGYTF
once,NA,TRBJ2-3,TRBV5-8,TGTGCCAGCAGAGACTACACAGATACGCAGTATTTT,CASRDYTDTQYF
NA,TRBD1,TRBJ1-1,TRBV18,TGTGCCAGCTCACTTCGGGAGGGGGCGACGAGGACTGAAGCTTTCTTT,CASSLREGATRTEAFF
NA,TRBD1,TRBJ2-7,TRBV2,TGTGCCAGCAGGTCCGGGACAGGGGCCAACGAGCAGTGCTTC,CASRSGTGANEQCF
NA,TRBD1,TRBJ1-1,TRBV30,TGTGCCTGGAGTGACGTGGGTCCGGGACAGGGGTTGGACGCTGAAGCTTTCTTT,CAWSDVGPGQGLDAEAFF
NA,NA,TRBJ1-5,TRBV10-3,TGTGCCATCAGTGAATTTGACGCGGGCAACAATCAGCCCCAGCATTTT,CAISEFDAGNNQPQHF
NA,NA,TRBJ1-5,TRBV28,TGTGCCAGCGTGGGCCAAAATCAGCCCCAGCATTTT,CASVGQNQPQHF
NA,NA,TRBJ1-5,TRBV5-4,TGTGCCAGCAGCCGCGCAGGGAGCAATCAGCCCCAGCATTTT,CASSRAGSNQPQHF
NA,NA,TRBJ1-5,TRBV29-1,TGCAGCGTTACTGACAGCCCCGATCAGCCCCAGCATTTT,CSVTDSPDQPQHF
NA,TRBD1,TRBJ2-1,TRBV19,TGTGCCAGTTCCGGACAGGGGTACTACAATGAGCAGTTCTTC,CASSGQGYYNEQFF
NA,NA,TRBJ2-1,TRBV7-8,TGTGCCAGCACCTCTTTACGGGGGACCTCTGAGCAGTTCTTC,CASTSLRGTSEQFF
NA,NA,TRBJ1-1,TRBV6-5,TGTGCCAGCAGGCGGGGGGCCACTGAAGCTTTCTTT,CASRRGATEAFF
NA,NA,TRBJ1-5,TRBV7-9,TGTTCCAGCAGCTCGGGGGTTCAGCCCCAGCATTTT,CSSSSGVQPQHF
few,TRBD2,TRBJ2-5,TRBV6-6,TGTGCCAGCAGTTTAGCGGGAGAGACCCAGTACTTC,CASSLAGETQYF
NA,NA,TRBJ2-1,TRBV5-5,TGTGCCAGCAGCCCGAGCACAGCCTACAATGAGCAGTTCTTC,CASSPSTAYNEQFF
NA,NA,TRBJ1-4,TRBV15,TGTGCCACCAGCAGAGCATTTCAAGAAAAACTGTTTTTT,CATSRAFQEKLFF
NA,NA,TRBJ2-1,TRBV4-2,TGTGCCAGCAGCCAAAGTGCGGGGAAGAGTAGTGAGCAGTTCTTC,CASSQSAGKSSEQFF
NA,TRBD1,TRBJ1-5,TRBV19,TGTGCCAGTAGTCCTACAGGGGCAGGAAAGCCCCAGCATTTT,CASSPTGAGKPQHF
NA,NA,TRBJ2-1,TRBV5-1,TGCGCCAGCAGCTTCCCTGTCCAGGGTGAGCAGTTCTTC,CASSFPVQGEQFF
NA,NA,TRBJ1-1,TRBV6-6,TGTGCCAGCAGTTTTTCACAGGGATACACTGAAGCTTTCTTT,CASSFSQGYTEAFF
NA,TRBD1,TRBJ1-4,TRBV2,TGTGCCAGCAGAGGACAGGATGAAACTGAAAAACTGTTTTTT,CASRGQDETEKLFF
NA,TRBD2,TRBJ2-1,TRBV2,TGTGCCAGCGGGGGGGTAGCGGGATACAATGAGCAGTTCTTC,CASGGVAGYNEQFF
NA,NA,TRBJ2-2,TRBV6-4,TGTGCCAGCAGTGAGGAAATAGCCCAGACCGGGGAGCTGTTTTTT,CASSEEIAQTGELFF
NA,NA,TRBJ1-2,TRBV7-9,TGTGCCAGCAGCCTTACCAGGTCAGCTAACTATGGCTACACCTTC,CASSLTRSANYGYTF
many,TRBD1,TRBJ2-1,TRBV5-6,TGTGCCAGCAGCTGGGGGACAGTCATAGAGCAGTTCTTC,CASSWGTVIEQFF
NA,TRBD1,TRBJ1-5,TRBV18,TGTGCCAGCTCACCATACGGACAGGGAAGCAATCAGCCCCAGCATTTT,CASSPYGQGSNQPQHF
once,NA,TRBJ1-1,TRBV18,TGTGCCAGCTCACCACGGGGCGGGGGCACTGAAGCTTTCTTT,CASSPRGGGTEAFF
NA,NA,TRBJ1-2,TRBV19,TGTGCCAGTAGCTTAAGACAGGCCGAATTAGCTAACTATGGCTACACCTTC,CASSLRQAELANYGYTF
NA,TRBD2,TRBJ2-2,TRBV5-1,TGCGCCAGCAGCTTGCCAGGGAGGGCCGGGGAGCTGTTTTTT,CASSLPGRAGELFF
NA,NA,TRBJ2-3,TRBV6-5,TGTGCCAGCAGCCTACGGGACACCTACACAGATACGCAGTATTTT,CASSLRDTYTDTQYF
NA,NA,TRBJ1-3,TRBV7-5,TGTGTCAGAAGCTTACCCCCTAACTCTGGGCGTGGAAACACCATATATTTT,CVRSLPPNSGRGNTIYF
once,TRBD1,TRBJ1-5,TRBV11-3,TGTGCCAGCAGCTGCGGACAGGGAGAGCCCCAGCATTTT,CASSCGQGEPQHF